The clone carrying this T cell receptor (beta chain) was observed many times. No antigen is known for it. Attached unique molecular identifiers marked individual cDNA molecules. TCRdb re-analysed the 5' RACE reads in MiXCR, keeping a single row per CDR3 protein. The table records about 84,000 distinct CDR3 sequences, about 12% of them present only once. These data belong to a study of early T cells in non-severe SARS-CoV-2 infection. At the level of the study: Unpaired chains resulted from sequencing bulk RNA of unsorted whole blood. Study-wide results and caveats: VDJdb-based annotation leaned toward anti-spike CD8 responses and missed private and CD4 specificities.

From germline, CDR1 is SGHDN and CDR2 FVKESK. The CDR3 totals 14 residues. With 1 base removed from V and 10 bases from J, the gap between germline ends came to 15 bases. The source material was whole blood. This receptor was obtained from an adult who was a healthcare worker with PCR-confirmed SARS-CoV-2 infection or an uninfected control (not recorded which). The rearrangement uses TRBV14 and TRBJ2-3, with D unclear. CDR3 protein: CASSQGGIVFPQYF. The DNA for the CDR3 is TGTGCCAGCAGCCAAGGGGGAATCGTCTTCCCGCAGTATTTT.